The following is a TCR beta chain sequence with its context. The table lists this clonotype with a few counts. Its antigen target is currently unknown. No qualities accompany the bases; no much larger clone lies one base away. The library was made by 5' RACE. Sequencer: Illumina HiSeq 2000. A universal primer binding site was added through template switching, and the final cDNA carried a unique molecular identifier so that TCR cDNA molecules could be counted accurately. First-strand cDNA for TCR alpha and beta chains was synthesized from specific primers in the conserved constant-segment region. To control for contamination, every cDNA library carried two barcodes: a SMART-Mk sample barcode plus Illumina barcodes. TruSeq adapter sequences and Illumina sample barcodes were added in two successive PCR steps. The TCR alpha and beta cDNA libraries were sequenced on the Illumina HiSeq platform using custom primers. The published analysis was carried out like this. Raw reads were processed with MiGEC to extract unique molecular identifiers, and MiXCR was used to determine CDR3 positions. Recombination models were inferred per individual with the repgenHMM and IGoR tools using an EM algorithm. The tcR package in R was used for shared clonotype analysis, with sharing normalized by the product of cloneset sizes. To study raw recombination free of thymic and clonal selection effects, out-of-frame nonproductive sequences were analyzed. The public reads were reprocessed in TCRdb via fastp at Q25 and MiXCR, keeping in-frame beta chains. Rows merge per CDR3 protein into single entries with the most common DNA and genes. The V and J calls follow TCRdb's processing rather than the paper's. The sample yields under 800,000 distinct CDR3 sequences; about 20% were counted once. The ten largest clones represent 4% to 4.5% of the sample.

From cysteine to phenylalanine, the CDR3 is 18 amino acids long. The sequence is cut down to CDR3 DNA, 54 bases in frame from base 1. Unmatched junction bases come to 15, with V trimmed by 3 bases and J by 3 bases. CDR1 SGHAT and CDR2 FQDESV are derived from the germline V gene (reference sequence). The sample belongs to a study of identical twins (dated by TCRdb to about 2016). About the investigation overall: TCR alpha and beta repertoires from monozygotic twins, unrelated adults of various ages and cord blood were deep-sequenced to test whether fetal clonotypes persist. To rule out contamination, the twin experiments were replicated at different times with different library preparation protocols. Beyond this particular receptor, the publication reports: Fewer insertions were carried by abundant cord blood beta clonotypes, a similar but weaker trend appeared in young adult naive repertoires, and no such trend appeared in memory repertoires. Because the same donors could not be followed over many years, the conclusions depended on cross-sectional statistical analysis. Recombination models systematically underestimated out-of-frame TCR alpha sharing in monozygotic twins but agreed with sharing between unrelated individuals. Invariant T cells such as MAIT and iNKT could partly confound zero-insertion analyses, though diverse VJ usage argued against this for most clonotypes. Out-of-frame TCR alpha sequences shared between twins showed an excess of low generation-probability sequences compared with coincidental sharing between unrelated individuals. The excess sharing between twins in beta out-of-frame sequences was weaker because fewer shared sequences reduced the signal-to-noise ratio.

Every donor in the study was a healthy Caucasian. Three pairs of female monozygotic twins, all aged about 18 to 30 years, made up the twin cohort. The RNA used for TCR libraries was isolated from peripheral blood mononuclear cells. The same sample was also used in a study of T cells expressing NK-cell markers. The second investigation adds: TCR beta-chain repertoires were profiled in sorted CD3+CD56+NKG2C+, CD3+CD56+NKG2C- and CD3+CD56-NKG2C+ T-cell subsets from about 8 donors. Among the eight sequenced donors, only one was HCMV-seronegative, while the other seven were HCMV-seropositive. In several experiments an anti-gammadeltaTCR antibody was added to restrict sorting to alphabetaTCR-expressing T cells. For more than 5 donors, the dominant CD3+CD56+NKG2C+ clonotypes were among the top 10 CD8+ clonotypes and accounted for 1.0-7.0% of CD8+ T cells. Those dominant clonotypes were again the most abundant among CD3+CD56-NKG2C+ cells in a few donors, at about 28.3-60.1%. It remained unclear whether the expanded NKG2C-expressing T cell clones were specific for HCMV antigens. All eight donors whose samples were sequenced were randomly selected healthy volunteers, three of them men and five women. HCMV serostatus was determined by detecting HCMV-specific IgG in serum with a commercial ELISA kit. Bulk peripheral blood T-cell repertoires were additionally sequenced from unsorted PBMC for six donors. MIGEC was used to demultiplex reads and group the reads by UMI, and MiTCR was used to assemble and quantify clonotypes. To exclude erroneous sequences, only TCR cDNA sequences supported by at least two reads were retained. The tcR package was used for downstream repertoire analysis, and clonotypes were matched between fractions using CDR3 nucleotide sequence together with V segment. Antigen specificity was annotated against VDJdb with VDJmatch, allowing one amino acid substitution in CDR3.

The clonotype was recovered from a young woman in good health. Material: PBMCs. This sequence uses TRBV11-1 and TRBJ2-5; TRBD1 agrees with 8 junctional bases. The CDR3 reads as follows: CASSFRDPRTGNEETQYF. In nucleotide form, the sequence is TGTGCCAGCAGCTTCAGAGACCCAAGGACAGGGAATGAAGAGACCCAGTACTTC.